The 29 T cell receptor beta chains below were found in one sample sequenced in a study of response to subunit inactivated influenza vaccine. TCRdb recomputed calls from the RT-PCR reads with MiXCR, one row per CDR3 protein. The data hold under 550,000 distinct CDR3 sequences, with about 7.6% observed a single time. The specimen comprised PBMCs from blood, sampled 23 months after vaccination. The source of these receptors is a man in his fifties or sixties who received an inactivated influenza vaccine.

This rearrangement joins TRBV15 to TRBJ2-4; D is ambiguous. Germline loops: CDR1 LNHNV, CDR2 YYDKDF (reference sequence). Between the trimmed V and J ends, which lost 2 bases and 1 base, there was a span of 9 bases. The CDR3 totals 15 residues. In nucleotides, the CDR3 is TGTGCCACCAGCAGATCTGGGGTCGCCAAAAACATTCAGTACTTC. Protein sequence: CATSRSGVAKNIQYF.

This clonotype was detected a few times. This sequence joins TRBV7-2 and TRBJ2-3, with D tentatively TRBD2 (5 bases). The germline V gene has CDR1 SGHTA and CDR2 FQGNSA. There are 15 residues in the CDR3. V lost 1 base and J 8 bases, leaving 16 bases between the germline ends. CDR3 protein: CASSLVSGVVRTQYF. In nucleotides, the CDR3 is TGTGCCAGCAGCTTAGTATCCGGGGTGGTACGTACGCAGTATTTT.

This clonotype was observed many times. The V gene is TRBV7-2, the J gene TRBJ2-2; the D gene could be TRBD1 or TRBD2 (5 bases each). V was trimmed by 1 base and J by 2 bases, leaving 8 bases between them. The CDR3 contains 15 residues. Per the germline V gene, CDR1 is SGHTA and CDR2 is FQGNSA. The CDR3 is CASSLVGVNTGELFF. CDR3 DNA: TGTGCCAGCAGCTTAGTGGGGGTTAACACCGGGGAGCTGTTTTTT.

This clonotype was seen many times. The J gene is TRBJ2-5, the V gene TRBV6-6; 8 bases map to TRBD2. J lost 6 bases, V lost 7 bases, and 4 bases had no gene match. Germline V gene sequence: CDR1 MNHNY, CDR2 SVGAGI (reference sequence). The CDR3 is made up of 12 amino acids. Here the CDR3 reads CASTSGSKTQYF. In nucleotides, the CDR3 is TGTGCCAGCACCAGCGGGAGTAAGACCCAGTACTTC.

This clonotype was counted only a few times. The chain recombines TRBV30 with TRBJ1-4; D is undetermined. CDR3 length: 15 amino acids. V lost 4 bases and J 7 bases, leaving 19 bases between the germline ends. CDR1 is GTSNPN and CDR2 is SVGIG in the germline V gene (reference sequence). The CDR3 sequence is CAWNRRAGAVEKLFF. For the CDR3, the DNA is TGTGCCTGGAATCGACGGGCGGGAGCCGTTGAAAAACTGTTTTTT.

This clonotype was picked up a small number of times. V usage is TRBV2 and J usage is TRBJ2-5, with 10 bases lining up with TRBD2. The CDR3 sequence is 15 residues long. V trimming: 11 bases; J trimming: 1 base; junction bases outside the gene matches: 10. Germline V gene data show CDR1 as SNHLY and CDR2 as FYNNEI. The CDR3 region is CAGKPASGGQETQYF. For the CDR3, the DNA is TGTGCCGGAAAACCGGCTAGCGGGGGCCAAGAGACCCAGTACTTC.

This clonotype has ten or more counts. The chain has TRBV7-8 and TRBJ1-2; 8 bases line up with TRBD1. V lost 5 bases, J lost 8 bases, and 7 bases stayed unmatched. The germline CDR1 and CDR2 sequences are SGHVS and FQNEAQ. The CDR3 is 13 amino acids. CDR3 nucleotide sequence: TGTGCCAGCAGCGGCAGGGGGCTGGGAGGCTACACCTTC. This translates into CASSGRGLGGYTF.

V gene TRBV7-8 combines with J gene TRBJ1-6; 7 bases align to TRBD1. V was clipped by 5 bases and J by 8 bases; unmatched bases: 15. Germline loops: CDR1 SGHVS, CDR2 FQNEAQ. CDR3 length equals 17 residues. The CDR3 nucleotides read TGTGCCAGCAGCCTATACCCGACAGGGTCGGGATATTCACCCCTCCACTTT. This sequence encodes CASSLYPTGSGYSPLHF.

This clonotype was seen a handful of times. The chain carries TRBV5-5 and TRBJ2-2, with D unclear. Germline values: CDR1 SGHKS, CDR2 YYEKEE (reference sequence). This CDR3 comprises 16 residues. Trimming stripped 4 bases from V and 0 bases from J, with 13 bases between. The CDR3 DNA sequence: TGTGCCAGCAGCCCAAGACCTTTCGCGAACACCGGGGAGCTGTTTTTT. It translates to CASSPRPFANTGELFF. Full variable domain (outside the CDR3, taken from reference TRBV5-5 and TRBJ2-2): DAGVTQSPTHLIKTRGQQVTLRCSPISGHKSVSWYQQVLGQGPQFIFQYYEKEERGRGNFPDRFSARQFPNYSSELNVNALLLGDSALYLCASSPRPFANTGELFFGEGSRLTVL.

This clonotype was found many times. The chain employs TRBV29-1 and TRBJ2-2; 16 positions match TRBD2. The CDR3 length is 18 residues. Germline assignment: CDR1 SQVTM and CDR2 ANQGSEA. V was clipped by 5 bases and J by 5 bases; unmatched bases: 11. The CDR3 DNA sequence: TGCAGCGTTAGGGGGACTAGCGGGAGGGTCGGAGTAACCGGGGAGCTGTTTTTT. Its protein product is CSVRGTSGRVGVTGELFF.

This clonotype showed up many times. The V and J genes are TRBV28 and TRBJ1-2; 8 nucleotides agree with TRBD1. V dropped 6 bases and J dropped 5; count of bases not matched to a gene: 8. Germline loops: CDR1 MDHEN, CDR2 SYDVKM. The CDR3 spans 14 residues. The CDR3 DNA is TGTGCCAGCAGCCTTCCGGGACAGGTTTATGGCTACACCTTC. Its protein product is CASSLPGQVYGYTF.

This clonotype was seen repeatedly, ten times or more. The chain uses TRBV10-3 and TRBJ2-2; 7 bases are shared with TRBD2. This CDR3 spans 15 amino acids. V shed 10 bases and J 6 bases; nucleotides not matched to a gene: 14. The germline V gene encodes CDR1 ENHRY and CDR2 SYGVKD. In nucleotides, the CDR3 is TGTGCCACAGTACCTAGCGGAGGAGATCCCGGGGAGCTGTTTTTT. It encodes CATVPSGGDPGELFF.

The chain recombines TRBV20-1 with TRBJ1-3; weak D call: TRBD1 (5 bases). The CDR3 covers 14 residues. Per the germline V gene, CDR1 is DFQATT and CDR2 is SNEGSKA (reference sequence). V lost 2 bases, J lost 0 bases, and 8 bases lay in between. The DNA of the CDR3 is TGCAGTGCTAGAAGACAGAACTCTGGAAACACCATATATTTT. This gives the protein CSARRQNSGNTIYF.

This clonotype has a handful of counts. The rearrangement joins TRBV6-5 to TRBJ1-5; 8 positions agree with TRBD1. This CDR3 region has 17 residues. Losses at the gene ends were 4 bases for V and 2 bases for J; bases not matched to a gene: 10. Germline V gene sequence: CDR1 MNHEY, CDR2 SVGAGI. Here the CDR3 DNA reads TGTGCCAGCAGTTCCCTCCCAGGGGGCACTCGCAATCAGCCCCAGCATTTT. The encoded protein is CASSSLPGGTRNQPQHF.

There are a few counts of this clonotype. The chain has TRBV7-2 and TRBJ2-2; D is undetermined. Trimming removed 5 bases at V and 4 bases at J, with 11 bases between. CDR3 length equals 14 residues. Germline assignment: CDR1 SGHTA and CDR2 FQGNSA. Here the CDR3 reads CASSLYGATGELFF. CDR3 nucleotides: TGTGCCAGCAGCCTCTATGGTGCCACCGGGGAGCTGTTTTTT.

This chain links TRBV20-1 with TRBJ2-7, with 9 bases matching TRBD2. Trimming took 2 bases from V and 2 from J; bases not matched to a gene: 4. The CDR3 is made up of 14 amino acids. Germline V CDR1 and CDR2: DFQATT, SNEGSKA (reference sequence). This CDR3 reads CSARRLAGPYEQYF. The CDR3 coding sequence is TGCAGTGCTAGACGGCTAGCGGGACCCTACGAGCAGTACTTC.

V gene TRBV7-2 combines with J gene TRBJ2-2; no definite D call. Germline CDR1 and CDR2: SGHTA and FQGNSA. Between the trimmed V and J ends, which lost 3 bases and 5 bases, there was a span of 7 bases. This CDR3 region has 13 residues. The CDR3 region has the DNA TGTGCCAGCAGCTTTAAGACTACCGGGGAGCTGTTTTTT. Residues: CASSFKTTGELFF. The entire variable domain, with the rest obtained from reference TRBV7-2 and TRBJ2-2, is as follows: GAGVSQSPSNKVTEKGKDVELRCDPISGHTALYWYRQSLGQGLEFLIYFQGNSAPDKSGLPSDRFSAERTGGSVSTLTIQRTQQEDSAVYLCASSFKTTGELFFGEGSRLTVL.

The chain joins TRBV4-1 to TRBJ2-3; TRBD2 is a possible D gene (5 bases). This CDR3 region has 17 residues. V lost 3 bases to trimming and J lost 0 bases, with 16 bases between them. Per the germline V gene, CDR1 is MGHRA and CDR2 is YSYEKL. DNA for the CDR3: TGCGCCAGCAGCCACCTCGCGAGGGAACGTAGCACAGATACGCAGTATTTT. Protein product: CASSHLARERSTDTQYF.

The chain carries TRBV2 and TRBJ2-3; D is undetermined. This CDR3 has 14 residues. From germline, CDR1 is SNHLY and CDR2 FYNNEI. V was clipped by 10 bases and J by 3 bases, with 17 bases between them. In nucleotides, the CDR3 is TGTGCCACCCGTCGGGTATCTCAAACAGATACGCAGTATTTT. Amino acid sequence: CATRRVSQTDTQYF.

The gene calls are TRBV7-2 and TRBJ2-3; TRBD2 matches 7 bases. Germline values: CDR1 SGHTA, CDR2 FQGNSA. This CDR3 region has 13 residues. Trimming took 0 bases from V and 13 from J; bases not matched to a gene: 7. CDR3 sequence (DNA): TGTGCCAGCAGCTTAGCGGTGCAGCGGGATAAGTATTTT. Translated, it gives CASSLAVQRDKYF.

This clonotype was counted at least ten times. V is TRBV7-8 and J is TRBJ2-3, with D tentatively TRBD1 (6 bases). The length of the CDR3 is 13 residues. CDR1 SGHVS and CDR2 FQNEAQ come from the germline V gene. With 2 bases removed from V and 6 bases from J, the gap between germline ends came to 9 bases. This chain's CDR3 is CASSLPDRDTQYF. The DNA for the CDR3 is TGTGCCAGCAGCTTACCAGACAGGGATACGCAGTATTTT.

The V and J genes are TRBV20-1 and TRBJ2-1, with D possibly called TRBD1 or TRBD2 (6 bases each). Germline lookup yields CDR1 DFQATT and CDR2 SNEGSKA (reference sequence). The CDR3 runs to 14 residues. V dropped 5 bases and J dropped 6 bases, with 17 bases sitting between them. CDR3 loop: CSAQRGTNSNEQFF. In nucleotides, the CDR3 is TGCAGTGCTCAACGGGGGACAAATTCCAATGAGCAGTTCTTC.

This clonotype has more than one count but fewer than ten. CDR3 DNA sequence: TGTGCCAGCAGCCAAGAGGACAGGAGTTATGGCTACACCTTC. Its translation is CASSQEDRSYGYTF. The V and J genes are TRBV4-2 and TRBJ1-2; TRBD1 aligns across 7 bases. Germline V gives CDR1 LGHNA, CDR2 YNFKEQ. The CDR3 contains 14 residues. V gave up 0 bases and J gave up 5 bases; unmatched junction bases: 3.

The gene calls are TRBV7-2 and TRBJ2-5, with 10 bases fitting TRBD1. Germline values: CDR1 SGHTA, CDR2 FQGNSA. Trimming removed 5 bases from V and 5 bases from J; junction bases left unmatched: 5. The CDR3 has 14 residues. CDR3 sequence (DNA): TGTGCCAGCAGCCCGACAGGGGGCACGGAGACCCAGTACTTC. Amino acids: CASSPTGGTETQYF.

This clonotype showed up many times. The CDR3 spells CASSLDSGGYNEQFF. The CDR3 nucleotides are TGTGCCAGCAGCTTGGATAGCGGGGGCTACAATGAGCAGTTCTTC. The V and J genes are TRBV5-4 and TRBJ2-1, with 9 bases identical to TRBD2. The CDR3 sequence is 15 residues long. Germline loops: CDR1 SGHNT, CDR2 YYREEE (reference sequence). V lost 0 bases and J lost 3; bases outside the gene matches: 1. Looking up the rest from reference TRBV5-4 and TRBJ2-1 gives the full variable domain: ETGVTQSPTHLIKTRGQQVTLRCSSQSGHNTVSWYQQALGQGPQFIFQYYREEENGRGNFPPRFSGLQFPNYSSELNVNALELDDSALYLCASSLDSGGYNEQFFGPGTRLTVL.

This clonotype was detected a few times. This chain links TRBV28 with TRBJ1-5; a weak D match, TRBD1 (5 bases). Germline V CDR1 and CDR2: MDHEN, SYDVKM. V lost 6 bases, J lost 6 bases, and 15 bases lay in between. The CDR3 extends over 14 amino acids. CDR3 bases: TGTGCCAGCAGCGCCCAGGGAGGCCGTCAGCCCCAGCATTTT. Translating it yields CASSAQGGRQPQHF.

This clonotype was found a few times. V and J are TRBV9 and TRBJ2-7, with 10 bases that match TRBD2. This CDR3 contains 15 residues. Germline V gene sequence: CDR1 SGDLS, CDR2 YYNGEE. Trimming cost V 1 base and J 5 bases; bases outside gene matches: 6. The CDR3 DNA reads TGTGCCAGCAGCGTATCTAGCGGGAGTTTCCACGAGCAGTACTTC. Protein sequence: CASSVSSGSFHEQYF.

The J gene is TRBJ2-3, the V gene TRBV18; TRBD2 might be the D (7 bases). The CDR3 sequence is 15 residues long. Trimming stripped 5 bases from V and 4 bases from J, with 16 bases between. Germline V gene lookup returns CDR1 KGHSH and CDR2 LQKENI. For the CDR3, the DNA is TGTGCCAGCTCAGCCGCGGGGGCGGAGGCAGATACGCAGTATTTT. Amino acids: CASSAAGAEADTQYF. Complete variable domain (other parts from reference TRBV18 and TRBJ2-3): NAGVMQNPRHLVRRRGQEARLRCSPMKGHSHVYWYRQLPEEGLKFMVYLQKENIIDESGMPKERFSAEFPKEGPSILRIQQVVRGDSAAYFCASSAAGAEADTQYFGPGTRLTVL.

The sample holds a few counts of this clonotype. The gene calls are TRBV12-3 or TRBV12-4 and TRBJ2-7; the match to TRBD2 covers 7 bases. J lost 3 bases, V lost 4 bases, and 6 bases had no gene match. The CDR3 consists of 14 residues. The chain's CDR3 is CASSSGTTFYEQYF. CDR3 DNA: TGTGCCAGCAGTTCCGGGACTACCTTCTACGAGCAGTACTTC.